A selection of T cell receptor beta chains follows, all from one sample in a study of cytomegalovirus exposure and HLA in healthy donors. Data came from immunoSEQ multiplex PCR; TCRdb stores just in-frame clones and leaves some out. The table includes approximately 120,000 clones, less than 80% detected once. Specimen: PBMCs. Receptor source: a middle-aged man in good health and CMV-seronegative. CDR3s include the opening cysteine and the closing phenylalanine or tryptophan. The D gene is left open where the match is weak. Expanded clones are given a class, and other clones once, few, many or no size at all.

J gene: TRBJ2-2; D gene: -; clone size: -; V gene: TRBV7-2; CDR3 protein: CASSLAASGELFF; CDR3 DNA: TGTGCCAGCAGCTTAGCGGCATCCGGGGAGCTGTTTTTT
J gene: TRBJ1-5; D gene: -; clone size: -; V gene: TRBV7-9; CDR3 protein: CASTSSLDPLYQPQHF; CDR3 DNA: TGTGCCAGCACTAGCAGCTTAGATCCCCTTTATCAGCCCCAGCATTTT
J gene: TRBJ2-5; D gene: TRBD1; clone size: few; V gene: TRBV18; CDR3 protein: CASSPGTGGHQETQYF; CDR3 DNA: TGTGCCAGCTCGCCAGGGACAGGGGGCCACCAAGAGACCCAGTACTTC
J gene: TRBJ2-3; D gene: TRBD2; clone size: -; V gene: TRBV7-2; CDR3 protein: CASSLVGTSGVSDTQYF; CDR3 DNA: TGTGCCAGCAGCTTAGTTGGGACTAGCGGGGTTTCAGATACGCAGTATTTT
J gene: TRBJ1-6; D gene: -; clone size: -; V gene: TRBV7-2; CDR3 protein: CASSPEQTVYSYNSPLHF; CDR3 DNA: TGTGCCAGCAGTCCTGAGCAGACAGTTTACTCCTATAATTCACCCCTCCACTTT
J gene: TRBJ2-1; D gene: -; clone size: -; V gene: TRBV5-4; CDR3 protein: CASSQGLPWMDEQFF; CDR3 DNA: TGTGCCAGCAGCCAGGGACTCCCGTGGATGGATGAGCAGTTCTTC
J gene: TRBJ1-5; D gene: -; clone size: once; V gene: TRBV4-2; CDR3 protein: CASSQDLQVMTQHF; CDR3 DNA: TGTGCCAGCAGCCAAGATCTACAGGTAATGACCCAGCATTTT
J gene: TRBJ1-2; D gene: -; clone size: -; V gene: TRBV28; CDR3 protein: CASSSVDRLSGYTF; CDR3 DNA: TGTGCCAGCAGCTCCGTCGACAGGTTAAGTGGCTACACCTTC
J gene: TRBJ2-5; D gene: TRBD1; clone size: -; V gene: TRBV6-7; CDR3 protein: CASSYSTGDETQYF; CDR3 DNA: TGTGCCAGCAGTTACTCGACAGGGGACGAGACCCAGTACTTC
J gene: TRBJ2-4; D gene: -; clone size: -; V gene: TRBV19; CDR3 protein: CASSIPRGDSQGKNIQYF; CDR3 DNA: TGTGCCAGTAGTATTCCCAGGGGGGACAGTCAAGGCAAAAACATTCAGTACTTC
J gene: TRBJ2-1; D gene: TRBD2; clone size: -; V gene: TRBV19; CDR3 protein: CASRSGGPNYDEQFF; CDR3 DNA: TGTGCCAGTAGGTCGGGGGGGCCTAATTACGATGAGCAGTTCTTC
J gene: TRBJ2-1; D gene: TRBD2; clone size: -; V gene: TRBV19; CDR3 protein: CASTPHHSGGADEQFF; CDR3 DNA: TGTGCCAGTACCCCTCATCATAGCGGGGGGGCCGATGAGCAGTTCTTC
J gene: TRBJ1-4; D gene: -; clone size: -; V gene: TRBV5-4; CDR3 protein: CASSPTLATNEKLFF; CDR3 DNA: TGTGCCAGCAGCCCGACACTCGCAACTAATGAAAAACTGTTTTTT
J gene: TRBJ2-5; D gene: -; clone size: -; V gene: TRBV5-1; CDR3 protein: CASSPGSQETQYF; CDR3 DNA: TGCGCCAGCAGCCCCGGGAGCCAAGAGACCCAGTACTTC
J gene: TRBJ1-2; D gene: TRBD1; clone size: -; V gene: TRBV29-1; CDR3 protein: CSATGGWYGYTF; CDR3 DNA: TGCAGCGCGACAGGGGGCTGGTATGGCTACACCTTC
J gene: TRBJ2-3; D gene: TRBD1; clone size: -; V gene: TRBV7-9; CDR3 protein: CASQGADTQYF; CDR3 DNA: TGTGCCAGCCAGGGGGCAGATACGCAGTATTTT
J gene: TRBJ1-2; D gene: TRBD1; clone size: -; V gene: TRBV5-1; CDR3 protein: CASTTGDYGYTF; CDR3 DNA: TGCGCCAGCACGACAGGGGACTATGGCTACACCTTC
J gene: TRBJ1-1; D gene: TRBD1; clone size: few; V gene: TRBV29-1; CDR3 protein: CSVEFRTGVNTEAFF; CDR3 DNA: TGCAGCGTTGAATTCCGGACAGGAGTGAACACTGAAGCTTTCTTT
J gene: TRBJ2-1; D gene: TRBD2; clone size: -; V gene: TRBV25-1; CDR3 protein: CASSVAGVLDNEQFF; CDR3 DNA: TGTGCCAGCAGTGTAGCGGGGGTCCTGGACAATGAGCAGTTCTTC
J gene: TRBJ1-5; D gene: TRBD1; clone size: -; V gene: TRBV18; CDR3 protein: CASSPGTANQPQHF; CDR3 DNA: TGTGCCAGCTCACCCGGGACAGCAAATCAGCCCCAGCATTTT
J gene: TRBJ2-2; D gene: -; clone size: -; V gene: TRBV11-2; CDR3 protein: CASSLLTGTPGELFF; CDR3 DNA: TGTGCCAGCAGCTTACTGACAGGGACTCCCGGGGAGCTGTTTTTT
J gene: TRBJ1-1; D gene: -; clone size: -; V gene: TRBV10-1; CDR3 protein: CASMRPSGYTEAFF; CDR3 DNA: TGCGCCAGCATGCGGCCCTCGGGATACACTGAAGCTTTCTTT
J gene: TRBJ1-2; D gene: -; clone size: -; V gene: TRBV11-2; CDR3 protein: CASSPDSNYGYTF; CDR3 DNA: TGTGCCAGCAGCCCGGACAGCAACTATGGCTACACCTTC
J gene: TRBJ1-5; D gene: -; clone size: -; V gene: TRBV19; CDR3 protein: CASGGLSNQPQHF; CDR3 DNA: TGTGCCAGCGGGGGACTGTCAAATCAGCCCCAGCATTTT
J gene: TRBJ2-2; D gene: -; clone size: -; V gene: TRBV28; CDR3 protein: CASSLRLLNTGELFF; CDR3 DNA: TGTGCCAGCAGTTTGAGACTCCTGAACACCGGGGAGCTGTTTTTT
J gene: TRBJ2-3; D gene: TRBD1; clone size: -; V gene: TRBV5-1; CDR3 protein: CASRVSGQGLTDTQYF; CDR3 DNA: TGCGCCAGCAGGGTGTCAGGACAGGGATTAACAGATACGCAGTATTTT
J gene: TRBJ2-7; D gene: -; clone size: -; V gene: TRBV9; CDR3 protein: CASSVGSVAYSGEQYF; CDR3 DNA: TGTGCCAGCAGCGTGGGGAGTGTGGCATACTCAGGCGAGCAGTACTTC
J gene: TRBJ1-1; D gene: -; clone size: -; V gene: TRBV6-4; CDR3 protein: CANSEELRSTEAFF; CDR3 DNA: TGTGCCAACAGTGAAGAGCTCCGAAGCACTGAAGCTTTCTTT
J gene: TRBJ1-5; D gene: -; clone size: few; V gene: TRBV7-8; CDR3 protein: CASSLRKIGTDHDLSNQPQHF; CDR3 DNA: TGTGCCAGCAGCTTAAGAAAAATCGGAACAGACCACGACCTTAGCAATCAGCCCCAGCATTTT
J gene: TRBJ1-1; D gene: -; clone size: -; V gene: TRBV7-9; CDR3 protein: CASSFDRDYTEAFF; CDR3 DNA: TGTGCCAGCAGCTTTGACCGGGACTACACTGAAGCTTTCTTT
J gene: TRBJ1-4; D gene: TRBD1; clone size: -; V gene: TRBV11-2; CDR3 protein: CASSPGTELFF; CDR3 DNA: TGTGCCAGCAGCCCTGGGACAGAACTGTTTTTT
J gene: TRBJ2-1; D gene: TRBD2; clone size: -; V gene: TRBV5-8; CDR3 protein: CASSLGGLAIEQFF; CDR3 DNA: TGTGCCAGCAGCTTGGGAGGACTAGCGATTGAGCAGTTCTTC
J gene: TRBJ1-4; D gene: TRBD1; clone size: few; V gene: TRBV28; CDR3 protein: CASIGRRDREEKLFF; CDR3 DNA: TGTGCCAGCATCGGACGCCGGGACAGGGAAGAAAAACTGTTTTTT
J gene: TRBJ2-3; D gene: -; clone size: -; V gene: TRBV7-8; CDR3 protein: CASNEMGLPMGDTQYF; CDR3 DNA: TGTGCCAGCAACGAGATGGGACTCCCAATGGGAGATACGCAGTATTTT
J gene: TRBJ1-2; D gene: -; clone size: once; V gene: TRBV6-5; CDR3 protein: CASSGGSHGYTF; CDR3 DNA: TGTGCCAGCAGTGGAGGCTCTCATGGCTACACCTTC
J gene: TRBJ1-1; D gene: -; clone size: -; V gene: TRBV5-1; CDR3 protein: CASSFPPQKNTEAFF; CDR3 DNA: TGCGCCAGCAGCTTCCCTCCGCAGAAAAACACTGAAGCTTTCTTT